Presented here are 16 T cell receptor beta chains from one specimen sequenced in a study of T cell therapy after organ transplantation. Their target antigens are unknown. Time point here: 20-29 weeks after completion of therapy. Sequencing used immunoSEQ multiplex PCR; TCRdb keeps in-frame clones, though not all of them. Among 20,000 or so clones listed, about 83% were seen once. Sequencing was performed on CD8+ T cells from blood, taken after autologous CMV-specific T cell therapy. The receptors were sampled from a human patient who had received a solid organ transplant and had CMV disease. Some T cells may possibly be graft donor cells.

The chain joins TRBV4-1 to TRBJ2-3; a weak D match, TRBD2 (5 bases). V gave up 0 bases and J gave up 4 bases, with 20 bases separating them. The germline V gene encodes CDR1 MGHRA and CDR2 YSYEKL. The CDR3 covers 18 residues. As DNA, the CDR3 is TGCGCCAGCAGCCAAGAATTGATCCGGGGTTTGTTCGCAGATACGCAGTATTTT. Its translation is CASSQELIRGLFADTQYF.

The rearrangement uses TRBV12-5 and TRBJ2-1, with D uncertain. Germline values: CDR1 LGHNT, CDR2 FRNRAP. The V gene lost 0 bases and the J gene lost 8 bases, with 8 bases spanning the gap. The CDR3 runs 13 residues. The CDR3 nucleotides read TGTGCTAGTGGTTTGGTACTTACAGATGAGCAGTTCTTC. Encoded protein: CASGLVLTDEQFF.

The gene calls are TRBV9 and TRBJ2-7; 9 bases map to TRBD1. V shed 4 bases and J 4 bases; nucleotides not matched to a gene: 6. CDR1 is SGDLS and CDR2 is YYNGEE in the germline V gene. This CDR3 comprises 14 residues. The CDR3 spells CASSIGQGMYEQYF. In DNA, the CDR3 is TGTGCCAGCAGCATCGGACAGGGGATGTACGAGCAGTACTTC.

The rearrangement links TRBV28 to TRBJ2-7, with D perhaps TRBD2 (6 bases). V lost 4 bases and J lost 4, with 14 bases in between. From germline, CDR1 is MDHEN and CDR2 SYDVKM. CDR3 length: 14 amino acids. CDR3: CASSWGKAGYEQYF. The CDR3 nucleotides read TGTGCCAGCAGTTGGGGAAAAGCGGGTTACGAGCAGTACTTC.

J is TRBJ2-7 and V is TRBV30, with D hard to call. There are 13 residues in the CDR3. Germline CDR1 and CDR2: GTSNPN and SVGIG (reference sequence). Trimming removed 3 bases from V and 2 bases from J, with 11 bases in between. The CDR3 DNA reads as TGTGCCTGGAGGTTCGGACCGACCTACGAGCAGTACTTC. Encoded protein: CAWRFGPTYEQYF. The whole variable domain, filled in from reference TRBV30 and TRBJ2-7, reads SQTIHQWPATLVQPVGSPLSLECTVEGTSNPNLYWYRQAAGRGLQLLFYSVGIGQISSEVPQNLSASRPQDRQFILSSKKLLLSDSGFYLCAWRFGPTYEQYFGPGTRLTVT.

The chain links TRBV6-5 to TRBJ2-3, with D uncertain. Per the germline V gene, CDR1 is MNHEY and CDR2 is SVGAGI. V lost 4 bases and J 6 bases, leaving 5 bases between the germline ends. This CDR3 is built from 11 residues. The DNA of the CDR3 is TGTGCCAGCAGTTTTTTCGATACGCAGTATTTT. Translation: CASSFFDTQYF.

The CDR3 bases are TGTGCCAGCAGCTTCAGTGGGGAAGGTCAGCCCCAGCATTTT. It yields the protein CASSFSGEGQPQHF. The chain carries TRBV7-9 and TRBJ1-5; D unresolved. Trimming took 3 bases from V and 6 from J, leaving 12 bases between them. The CDR3 is made up of 14 amino acids. Germline V lookup: CDR1 SEHNR, CDR2 FQNEAQ (reference sequence).

This clone was seen more than once but under ten times. The CDR3 bases are TGTGCCAGCAGCTTGGGGGACGGTTTAAACACCATATATTTT. This encodes CASSLGDGLNTIYF. V gene TRBV5-2 combines with J gene TRBJ1-3. TRBV5-2 is deemed a pseudogene. The CDR3 spans 14 residues.

V and J are TRBV4-1 and TRBJ2-1, with 13 positions matching TRBD2. CDR3 length: 16 amino acids. Germline CDR1 reads MGHRA; CDR2 reads YSYEKL. J lost 8 bases, V lost 3 bases, and 7 bases had no gene match. DNA for the CDR3: TGCGCCAGCAGCCACCGAACTAGCGGGAGGGCCCATGAGCAGTTCTTC. It codes for CASSHRTSGRAHEQFF.

CDR3 protein: CASSIGPYNEQFF. CDR3 DNA sequence: TGTGCCAGTAGTATTGGCCCCTACAATGAGCAGTTCTTC. V and J are TRBV19 and TRBJ2-1; unclear D gene. This CDR3 comprises 13 residues. The V gene's germline CDR1 is LNHDA and CDR2 SQIVND (reference sequence). V was pared by 3 bases and J by 2 bases, with 5 bases between.

CDR3 in amino acids: CASSDSVEGLDTQYF. The CDR3, as DNA: TGTGCCAGCAGTGACTCTGTAGAGGGTCTGGATACGCAGTATTTT. The chain carries TRBV6-4 and TRBJ2-3, with D possibly TRBD2 on 5 matching bases. The germline V gene has CDR1 MRHNA and CDR2 SNTAGT. Trimming shortened V by 0 bases and J by 6 bases, and 13 bases separated the two germline ends. The CDR3 is made up of 15 amino acids.

The genes are TRBV5-4 and TRBJ2-7, with D perhaps matching TRBD1 (6 bases). The germline V gene has CDR1 SGHNT and CDR2 YYREEE (reference sequence). The V and J ends lost 0 bases and 2 bases respectively, with 9 bases between them. The CDR3 has 14 residues. The CDR3 sequence: CASSLGTDPYEQYF. CDR3 bases: TGTGCCAGCAGCTTGGGGACAGACCCCTACGAGCAGTACTTC.

The V call is TRBV7-9, the J call TRBJ2-7, with 11 bases that match TRBD2. The CDR3 totals 16 residues. Trimming removed 5 bases from V and 12 bases from J; junction bases left unmatched: 18. Germline-derived CDR1 and CDR2 are SEHNR and FQNEAQ (reference sequence). The CDR3 is CASSLSLLAGAGRTYF. The DNA of the CDR3 is TGTGCCAGCAGCCTAAGTCTACTAGCGGGAGCGGGCCGAACGTACTTC.

The V gene is TRBV20-1, the J gene TRBJ2-7; D gene unclear. CDR3 length: 10 amino acids. Per germline, CDR1 DFQATT and CDR2 SNEGSKA (reference sequence). The CDR3 sequence is CRARSGEQYF. The DNA of the CDR3 is TGCAGGGCGCGTTCGGGTGAGCAGTACTTC.

This sequence joins TRBV5-1 and TRBJ2-1, with 15 bases matching TRBD2. The CDR3 sequence is 20 residues long. The junction had 10 bases not matched to a gene; V was cut back by 0 bases and J by 3 bases. Germline V gives CDR1 SGHRS, CDR2 YFSETQ. The CDR3 spells CASSLGDGTSGRHFYNEQFF. In DNA form, the CDR3 reads TGCGCCAGCAGCTTGGGGGATGGGACTAGCGGGAGGCATTTCTACAATGAGCAGTTCTTC.

This chain links TRBV27 with TRBJ2-7; D unclear. This CDR3 is built from 12 residues. Per germline, CDR1 MNHEY and CDR2 SMNVEV (reference sequence). V was pared by 9 bases and J by 1 base, with 10 bases between. CDR3 sequence reads: CASRRSSYEQYF. The CDR3 DNA is TGTGCCAGTCGACGTTCGTCCTACGAGCAGTACTTC.